This entry is about one T cell receptor beta chain. The target of this receptor is not known. Qualities for individual bases were not recorded, and no much larger clone is one base off. Donors were healthy HIV-negative adults with no recently reported acute infections or vaccinations. Every donor was a Caucasian adult living in Nashville, Tennessee, USA. CD4+ T cells were enriched through magnetic negative selection, after which naive cells were positively selected on CD45RA and the remaining negative fraction served as the memory subset. Blood was collected by leukapheresis, and PBMCs were isolated by Ficoll-Histopaque density gradient centrifugation and then cryopreserved in liquid nitrogen vapor phase. Analytical flow cytometry was used to check the purity and quantity of each magnetically sorted T cell population. From each sorted fraction, genomic DNA was isolated and quantified by UV absorbance on a Nanodrop 2000c.

These data originate in a study of shared clonotypes between healthy human individuals (dated by TCRdb to the early 2020s). As for the study more broadly: A couple of women and three men aged 18 to 49 years were included in the cohort. To estimate repertoire size and how much clonotypes are shared between individuals, the study performed deep sequencing of blood TCR repertoires from roughly five healthy adults. Libraries were prepared and TCR repertoires were sequenced by different laboratories using diverse techniques, in order to increase sequencing depth and limit assay-specific biases. Per donor, leukapheresis produced somewhere between about 0.85 and 10 billion PBMCs. For each donor, three plates each were used for CD4 naive and CD4 memory, two plates were used for CD8 naive, and one plate was used for CD8 memory.

What the study reported, not specific to this receptor: Based on pairwise subsampling, the degree of clonotype sharing among donors was expected to be affected by sequencing depth. When four donors were compared, the shared fraction of clonotypes was around 4.6% for naive CD4, 3.5% to 4% for naive CD8, 2% to 2.5% for memory CD4, and 0.4% for memory CD8. Only blood was sampled, and tissue TCR repertoires likely differ from those in blood. Naive subsets generally had larger estimated clonotype richness than memory subsets. The small number of donors limited the genetic and exposure-history diversity represented. Incomplete sequencing was indicated by rarefaction of sorted-subset datasets, despite the large sequencing depth. Compared with non-shared clonotypes, the clonotypes found in all four sorted-subset donors had higher generation probabilities.

TCR CDR3 regions were amplified from genomic DNA by multiplex PCR using the deep immunoSEQ assay. Extracted genomic DNA from each cell subset was distributed evenly across all wells of several immunoSEQ 96-well plates, and each plate was treated as a replicate. For sorted subsets, approximately 210 ng genomic DNA, equal to some 28,000 T cell genomes, was loaded into each replicate PCR. Purified libraries were quantified with a Qubit 3.0 fluorometer, sized on a Bioanalyzer 2100, and re-quantified with the KAPA Library Quantification kit. A separate single-read 150-cycle Illumina NextSeq 550 flow cell was used to sequence each immunoSEQ 96-well plate. Per the source publication's procedure: The immunoSEQ output contained only junctional sequences without quality scores, so filtering could not match that applied to full-length reads. Sequences were annotated with PyIR, a Python wrapper for IgBLAST v1.9, and V/J genes and CDR3 were assigned using IMGT germline references. Reads with weak V/J assignments (E-value above 1e-6), missing CDR3, stop codons, out-of-frame junctions, or ambiguous translated residues were removed. V3J clonotypes were defined as sequences sharing an identical inferred V gene, J gene, and CDR3 amino acid sequence. The percentage overlap between two repertoires was calculated by dividing the number of shared unique clonotypes by the size of the smaller repertoire. Repertoire richness was assessed with RTK rarefaction, the Chao1 estimator, and Recon v2.1 estimates of unobserved clonotypes. Generation probabilities for all TCRbeta clonotypes obtained by the gDNA method from a handful of donors were computed using OLGA. TCRdb retrieved this table from immuneACCESS and kept in-frame rearrangements only. Not all clones are present; in checked studies, unresolved V genes account for under half, and no reason is known for the remainder. The D gene and trimming were derived from the DNA, and the V and J assignments and clone size from that table. The sample table lists about 600,000 clones, almost 97% of them with a count of one. The leading ten clones occupy about 0.057% of the sample.

Including cysteine and phenylalanine, the CDR3 has 14 amino acids. Of the read, only the CDR3 DNA is kept; its 42 bases are in frame from base 1. Via the germline V gene, CDR1 is MNHEY and CDR2 SVGAGI. V was cut back by 4 bases and J by 2 bases, leaving a gap of 12 bases between them. This chain is built from TRBV6-5 and TRBJ2-7, and TRBD2 may be the D gene, going by 6 matching bases. This receptor was identified in a young woman in good health. Sequencing input: naive CD4+ T cells sorted from blood. Reading the label with the study, this specimen's cell subset or site is: CD45RA+ positively selected. The CDR3 protein is CASSSPGETYEQYF. In nucleotides, the sequence is TGTGCCAGCAGTTCTCCGGGAGAGACCTACGAGCAGTACTTC.